The present entry profiles one T cell receptor beta chain with its context. The target of this receptor is not known. One base away there is no much larger clone; base qualities are not given. PBMCs were isolated by Ficoll-Paque density gradient centrifugation. The listed sequencing device is Illumina NovaSeq 6000. cDNA libraries for TCRalpha and TCRbeta were prepared by 5'RACE using constant-segment primers, with sample barcodes and unique molecular identifiers added. RNA was extracted from every sample with Trizol reagent. Library amplification was performed in two PCR steps, and a second sample barcode and Illumina TruSeq adapters were introduced in the second step. The libraries were sequenced on an Illumina NovaSeq using 2 x 150 bp paired-end reads. Regarding the original processing steps: With migec v1.2.7, reads were demultiplexed and then collapsed into UMI-guided consensus sequences. Using mixcr v2.1.11, UMI consensuses were aligned to TRA and TRB V and J templates and then assembled into clonotypes. A clonotype was counted as expanded or contracted only when both edgeR and NoisET called the clonotype significant, with the noise models trained on biological replicates. For edgeR calls, the cutoffs were a false discovery rate-adjusted p below 0.01 and a log2 fold-change threshold of 1. As an exploratory analysis of dynamics, max-normalized trajectories of the 1000 most abundant clonotypes were examined by PCA with hierarchical clustering. Separately sequenced CD4+ and CD8+ repertoires were used to assign the CD4 or CD8 phenotype of responding clones. TCRdb ran its own pipeline on the public reads, namely fastp trimming at Q25 and MiXCR clone calling, and kept in-frame beta chains. Identical CDR3 proteins give one entry, which carries the most common genes and DNA. TCRdb assigned the V and J calls; the authors' analysis was not used. The sample contains 410,000 or so distinct CDR3 sequences, about a quarter of them found a single time. Clones ranked in the top ten supply about an eighth of the sample.

The data are from a study of T-cell memory formation after mild COVID-19 (dated by TCRdb to the early 2020s). Context from the whole study: Most TCR sequence clusters were specific to one of the two donors. Longitudinal TCRalpha and TCRbeta repertoire sequencing tracked T-cell clones expanding and contracting after mild COVID-19 in a couple of donors. The cohort was made up of two young adult volunteers, one female and one male, who were previously healthy.

Results the study describes overall, beyond this receptor: Whether the second-wave clones peaking on day 37 were SARS-CoV-2 specific was not confirmed. Only two mild cases were covered by the study, and larger cohorts that include severe cases with pre-infection samples were considered necessary. From day 15 to 85, contracting clones showed balanced CD4/CD8 phenotypes, whereas a second wave of clones that expanded from day 15 to 37 leaned towards CD4+. Some responding clones were detected in pre-infection memory, which suggested that pre-existing cross-reactive memory T cells had joined the SARS-CoV-2 response. Contracting CD4+ clones were found mainly in CM and EM memory subsets, while CD8+ clones were enriched in EMRA.

The clonotype originates from an adult woman who had mild COVID-19 (a few samples of this study predate the infection). The sample titles of this study are shuffled in the database, so cell type and time point are left out; the donor was told from shared clones. Source material: PBMCs or a T cell subset sorted from them (not recorded which).

The CDR3 sequence is CASSSDVYNEKLFF. The sequenced DNA is TGTGCCAGCAGTTCGGACGTATATAATGAAAAACTGTTTTTT. The chain was built from TRBV12-3 or TRBV12-4 and TRBJ1-4, with the D gene not confidently named. From cysteine to phenylalanine, the CDR3 is 14 amino acids long. Just CDR3 DNA is preserved here, 42 bases in frame from base 1. V lost 4 bases and J lost 4 bases; the stretch between them is 10 bases long.